This TCR beta chain comes out of a study of control samples from healthy donors and cancer patients (dated by TCRdb to the early 2020s). V gives up 3 bases and J gives up 11 bases, and the segment between their germline ends measures 16 bases. CDR1 SGHTA and CDR2 FQGNSA were looked up in the germline V gene. Including cysteine and phenylalanine, the CDR3 has 13 amino acids. Only CDR3 DNA is held: 39 bases, read in frame from base 1. Comment on this clone: Its target antigen remains unknown. No clone much larger than this one lies a single base away; base qualities are absent.

The library relied on the immunoSEQ multiplex PCR assay. Imported from immuneACCESS, the table was reduced by TCRdb to in-frame sequences with V and J called. These copies leave out some clones; in studies compared against another copy, an unresolved V gene accounts for under half, and the cause of the remainder is not known. In this sample the table shows fewer than 500,000 clones, around 90% of which occur a single time. Around 6.8% of the sample rests with the top ten. This chain joins TRBV7-2 to TRBJ1-1, with the D segment identity uncertain. This clonotype was sampled from a man aged 40-55 years with head and neck cancer. The sample comprised PBMCs. The CDR3 has the sequence CASSFDNNRYAFF. Read as DNA, the sequence is TGTGCCAGCAGCTTCGACAACAATCGGTATGCTTTCTTT.